This TCR beta chain was captured by sequencing in a study of blood T cells in healthy people across ages. Study observations and caveats: Both higher diversity and more naive CD4+ cells marked long-lived donors when set against aged donors. Investigators treated diversity estimates from one million T cells as underestimates.

Looked up from germline, CDR1 is LGHNA and CDR2 is YNFKEQ. CDR3 length: 13 amino acids. V shed 2 bases and J shed 2 bases, with 7 bases lying between them. The study recruited healthy Caucasian donors from Russia who were aged about 6 to 90. A second PCR, run for about 7 to 11 cycles, used a sample-barcoded 5' primer plus a J-beta primer mix. TCRdb independently ran MiXCR on the 5' RACE reads; one entry per CDR3 protein. This sample has over 500,000 distinct CDR3 sequences, with roughly half found just once. A remark on this clonotype: Antigen unknown.

V usage is TRBV4-2 and J usage is TRBJ2-7, with no clear D. The specimen was blood. The receptor was isolated from a woman older than 75 in good health. This CDR3 reads CASSQSGPYEQYF. CDR3 coding DNA: TGTGCCAGCAGCCAATCCGGCCCCTACGAGCAGTACTTC.